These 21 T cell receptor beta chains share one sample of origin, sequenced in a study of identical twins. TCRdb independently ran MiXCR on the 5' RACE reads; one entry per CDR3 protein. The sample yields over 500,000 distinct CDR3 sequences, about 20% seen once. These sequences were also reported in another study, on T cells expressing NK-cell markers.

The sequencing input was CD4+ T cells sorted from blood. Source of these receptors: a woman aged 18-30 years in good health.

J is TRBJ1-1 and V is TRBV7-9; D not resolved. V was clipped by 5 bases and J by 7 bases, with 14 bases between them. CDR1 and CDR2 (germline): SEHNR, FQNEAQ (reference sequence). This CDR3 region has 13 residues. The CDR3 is CASSLTETHEAFF. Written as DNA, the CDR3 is TGTGCCAGCAGCCTCACAGAAACCCATGAAGCTTTCTTT.

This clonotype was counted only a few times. The CDR3 is CSVVKGSGSNQPQHF. The CDR3 coding sequence is TGCAGCGTTGTGAAGGGAAGTGGTAGCAATCAGCCCCAGCATTTT. The chain combines TRBV29-1 with TRBJ1-5; no definite D call. The CDR3 extends over 15 amino acids. Germline loops: CDR1 SQVTM, CDR2 ANQGSEA. V was clipped by 4 bases and J by 0 bases, with 13 bases between them. Full variable domain (missing parts from reference TRBV29-1 and TRBJ1-5): SAVISQKPSRDICQRGTSLTIQCQVDSQVTMMFWYRQQPGQSLTLIATANQGSEATYESGFVIDKFPISRPNLTFSTLTVSNMSPEDSSIYLCSVVKGSGSNQPQHFGDGTRLSIL.

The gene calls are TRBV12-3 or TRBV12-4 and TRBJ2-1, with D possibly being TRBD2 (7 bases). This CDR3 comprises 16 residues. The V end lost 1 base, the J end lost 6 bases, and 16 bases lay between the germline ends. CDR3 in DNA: TGTGCCAGCAGTTTAGGGGGGCGGGGGAGTTTCAATGAGCAGTTCTTC. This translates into CASSLGGRGSFNEQFF.

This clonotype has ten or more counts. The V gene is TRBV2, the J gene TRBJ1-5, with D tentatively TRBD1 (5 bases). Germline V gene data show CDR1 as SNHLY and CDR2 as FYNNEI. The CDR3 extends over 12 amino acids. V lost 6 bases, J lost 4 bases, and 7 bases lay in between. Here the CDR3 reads CASRGGNQPQHF. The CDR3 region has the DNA TGTGCCAGCAGGGGGGGGAATCAGCCCCAGCATTTT.

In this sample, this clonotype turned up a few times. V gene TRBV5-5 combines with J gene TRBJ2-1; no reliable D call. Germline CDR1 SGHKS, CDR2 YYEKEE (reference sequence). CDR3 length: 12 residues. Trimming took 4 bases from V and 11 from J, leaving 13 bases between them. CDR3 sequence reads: CASSLGNGQQFF. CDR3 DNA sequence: TGTGCCAGCAGCCTCGGCAATGGACAGCAGTTCTTC.

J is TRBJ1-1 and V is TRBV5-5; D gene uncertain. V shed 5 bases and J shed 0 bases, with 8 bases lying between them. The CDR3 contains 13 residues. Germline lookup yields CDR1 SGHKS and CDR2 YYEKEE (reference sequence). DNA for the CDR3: TGTGCCAGCAGTTATATCGTGAACACTGAAGCTTTCTTT. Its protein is CASSYIVNTEAFF.

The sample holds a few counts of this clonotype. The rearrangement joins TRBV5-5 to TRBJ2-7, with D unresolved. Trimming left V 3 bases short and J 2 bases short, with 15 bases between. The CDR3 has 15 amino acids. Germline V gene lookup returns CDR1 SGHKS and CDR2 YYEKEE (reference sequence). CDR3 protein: CASSWGPGHTYEQYF. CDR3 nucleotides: TGTGCCAGCAGCTGGGGTCCGGGCCATACCTACGAGCAGTACTTC.

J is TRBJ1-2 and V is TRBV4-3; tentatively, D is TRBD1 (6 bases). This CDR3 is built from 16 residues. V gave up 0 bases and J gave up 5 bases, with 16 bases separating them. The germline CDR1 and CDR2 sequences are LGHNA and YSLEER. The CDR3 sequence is CASSQEQGIVFYGYTF. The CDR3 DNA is TGCGCCAGCAGCCAAGAGCAGGGGATCGTGTTTTATGGCTACACCTTC.

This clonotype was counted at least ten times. CDR3: CATSREARASAFF. CDR3 nucleotide sequence: TGTGCCACCAGCAGAGAGGCCAGGGCCAGCGCTTTCTTT. The chain combines TRBV15 with TRBJ1-1; maybe TRBD1 (5 bases). Trimming removed 0 bases at V and 11 bases at J, with 13 bases between. The CDR3 is 13 amino acids. Germline V CDR1 and CDR2: LNHNV, YYDKDF (reference sequence).

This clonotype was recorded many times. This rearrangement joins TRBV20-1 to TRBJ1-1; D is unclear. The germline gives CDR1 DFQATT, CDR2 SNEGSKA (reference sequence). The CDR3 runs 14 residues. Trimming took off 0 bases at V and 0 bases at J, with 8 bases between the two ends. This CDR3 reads CSAREVILNTEAFF. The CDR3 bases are TGCAGTGCTAGAGAAGTTATCCTGAACACTGAAGCTTTCTTT.

The CDR3 DNA sequence: TGCAGTGCTAGAGATCCCGGGACAGGGAATCCGGCTGGGGCAGATACGCAGTATTTT. This translates into CSARDPGTGNPAGADTQYF. V usage is TRBV20-1 and J usage is TRBJ2-3; the match to TRBD1 covers 9 bases. From germline, CDR1 is DFQATT and CDR2 SNEGSKA (reference sequence). This CDR3 has 19 amino acids. With V trimmed by 0 bases and J by 4 bases, 17 bases remained unmatched.

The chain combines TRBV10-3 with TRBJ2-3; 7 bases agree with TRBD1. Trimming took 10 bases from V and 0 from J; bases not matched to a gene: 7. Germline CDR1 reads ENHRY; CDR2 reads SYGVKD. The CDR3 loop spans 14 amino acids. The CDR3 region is CATTGTASTDTQYF. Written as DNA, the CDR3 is TGTGCCACTACCGGGACAGCTAGCACAGATACGCAGTATTTT.

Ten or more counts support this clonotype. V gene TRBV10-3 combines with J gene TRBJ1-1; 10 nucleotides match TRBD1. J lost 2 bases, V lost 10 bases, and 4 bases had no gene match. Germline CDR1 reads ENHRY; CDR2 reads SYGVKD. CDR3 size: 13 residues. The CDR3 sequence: CASRDRGNTEAFF. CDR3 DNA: TGTGCCAGCCGGGACAGGGGTAACACTGAAGCTTTCTTT.

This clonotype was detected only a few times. CDR3 in DNA: TGTGCCAGCAGCCCAAAGCGGGGGGGGTACAATGAGCAGTTCTTC. Its translation is CASSPKRGGYNEQFF. V and J are TRBV7-2 and TRBJ2-1; 10 bases fit TRBD2. J was trimmed by 4 bases and V by 5 bases; bases with no gene match: 5. Per the germline V gene, CDR1 is SGHTA and CDR2 is FQGNSA. The CDR3 sequence is 15 residues long. Filled out from reference TRBV7-2 and TRBJ2-1, the complete variable domain reads GAGVSQSPSNKVTEKGKDVELRCDPISGHTALYWYRQSLGQGLEFLIYFQGNSAPDKSGLPSDRFSAERTGGSVSTLTIQRTQQEDSAVYLCASSPKRGGYNEQFFGPGTRLTVL.

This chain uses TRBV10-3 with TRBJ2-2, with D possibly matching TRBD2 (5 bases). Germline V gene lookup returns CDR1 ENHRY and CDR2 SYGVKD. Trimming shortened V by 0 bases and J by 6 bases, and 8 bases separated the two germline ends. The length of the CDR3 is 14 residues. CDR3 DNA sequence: TGTGCCATCAGTGAGTCAGGAGGACCCGGGGAGCTGTTTTTT. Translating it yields CAISESGGPGELFF.

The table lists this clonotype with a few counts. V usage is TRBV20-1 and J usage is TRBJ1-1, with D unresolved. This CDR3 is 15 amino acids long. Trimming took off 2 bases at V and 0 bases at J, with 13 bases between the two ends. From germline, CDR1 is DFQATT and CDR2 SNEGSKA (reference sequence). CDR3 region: CSARQAGTMNTEAFF. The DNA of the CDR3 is TGCAGTGCTAGACAGGCTGGTACGATGAACACTGAAGCTTTCTTT.

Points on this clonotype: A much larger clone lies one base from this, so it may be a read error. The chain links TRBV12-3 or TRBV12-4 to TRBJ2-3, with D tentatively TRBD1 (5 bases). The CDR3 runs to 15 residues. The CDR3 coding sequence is TGTGCCAGGAGTTACTATAGGGGCCAAGAGGATACGCAGTATTTT. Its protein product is CARSYYRGQEDTQYF.

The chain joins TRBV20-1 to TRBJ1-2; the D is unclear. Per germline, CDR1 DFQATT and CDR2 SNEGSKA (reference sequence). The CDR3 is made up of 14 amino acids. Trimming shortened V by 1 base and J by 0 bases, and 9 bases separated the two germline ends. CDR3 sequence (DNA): TGCAGTGCTAGAGGTGCAGGAACTAACTATGGCTACACCTTC. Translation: CSARGAGTNYGYTF.

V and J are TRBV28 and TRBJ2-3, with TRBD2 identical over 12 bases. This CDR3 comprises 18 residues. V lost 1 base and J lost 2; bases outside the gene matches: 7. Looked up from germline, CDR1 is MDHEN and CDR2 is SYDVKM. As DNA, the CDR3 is TGTGCCAGCAGTTTATTCACTAGCGGGGGGCCGAACACAGATACGCAGTATTTT. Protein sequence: CASSLFTSGGPNTDTQYF. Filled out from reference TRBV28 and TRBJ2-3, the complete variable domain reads DVKVTQSSRYLVKRTGEKVFLECVQDMDHENMFWYRQDPGLGLRLIYFSYDVKMKEKGDIPEGYSVSREKKERFSLILESASTNQTSMYLCASSLFTSGGPNTDTQYFGPGTRLTVL.

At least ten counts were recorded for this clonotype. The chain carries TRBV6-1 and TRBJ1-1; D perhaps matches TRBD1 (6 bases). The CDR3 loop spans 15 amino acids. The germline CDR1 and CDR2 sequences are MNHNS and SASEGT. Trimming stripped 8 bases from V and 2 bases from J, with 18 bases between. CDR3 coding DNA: TGTGCCAGCCGGAGACCGGGGGCAATAAACACTGAAGCTTTCTTT. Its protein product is CASRRPGAINTEAFF.

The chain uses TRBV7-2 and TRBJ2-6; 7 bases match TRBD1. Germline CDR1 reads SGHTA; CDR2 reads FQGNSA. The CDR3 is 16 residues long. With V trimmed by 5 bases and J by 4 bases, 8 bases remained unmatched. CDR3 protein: CASSRSTGPGANVLTF. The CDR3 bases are TGTGCCAGCAGCCGATCGACAGGGCCCGGGGCCAACGTCCTGACTTTC.